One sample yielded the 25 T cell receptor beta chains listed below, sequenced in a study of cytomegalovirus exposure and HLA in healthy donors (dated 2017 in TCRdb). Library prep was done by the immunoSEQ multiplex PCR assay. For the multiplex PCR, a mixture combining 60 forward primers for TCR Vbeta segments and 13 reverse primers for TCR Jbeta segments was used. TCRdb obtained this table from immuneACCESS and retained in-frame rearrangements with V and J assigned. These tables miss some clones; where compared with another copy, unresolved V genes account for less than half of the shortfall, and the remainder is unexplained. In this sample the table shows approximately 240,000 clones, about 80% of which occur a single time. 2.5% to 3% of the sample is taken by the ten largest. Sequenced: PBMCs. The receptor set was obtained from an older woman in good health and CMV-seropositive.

The CDR3 DNA is TGTGCCAGCAGTTATAGGGGAGGTGAAGCTTTCTTT. Amino acids: CASSYRGGEAFF. The J gene is TRBJ1-1, the V gene TRBV6-5; D might be TRBD1 (5 bases). Trimming stripped 3 bases from V and 7 bases from J, with 9 bases between. Germline V lookup: CDR1 MNHEY, CDR2 SVGAGI. The CDR3 loop spans 12 amino acids.

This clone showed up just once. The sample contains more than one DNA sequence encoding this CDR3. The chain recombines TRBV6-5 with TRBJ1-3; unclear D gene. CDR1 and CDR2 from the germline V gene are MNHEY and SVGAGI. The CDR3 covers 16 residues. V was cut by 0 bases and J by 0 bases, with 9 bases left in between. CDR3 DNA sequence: TGTGCCAGCAGTTACTCGGAGGGAGACTCTGGAAACACCATATATTTT. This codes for CASSYSEGDSGNTIYF.

CDR3 DNA sequence: TGTGCCAGTAGTTTTCTAGCGGGTTCCTACAATGAGCAGTTCTTC. Translating gives CASSFLAGSYNEQFF. The chain links TRBV19 to TRBJ2-1; 8 nucleotides line up with TRBD2. J was trimmed by 1 base and V by 5 bases; bases with no gene match: 4. Germline V gives CDR1 LNHDA, CDR2 SQIVND (reference sequence). This CDR3 has 15 residues.

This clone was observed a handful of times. CDR3 amino acids: CASCRVGGYNSPLHF. The CDR3 coding sequence is TGTGCCAGCTGCCGTGTCGGGGGCTATAATTCACCCCTCCACTTT. The chain couples TRBV7-2 to TRBJ1-6; D is possibly TRBD1 (5 bases). V lost 8 bases and J 3 bases, leaving 14 bases between the germline ends. This CDR3 contains 15 residues. CDR1 is SGHTA and CDR2 is FQGNSA in the germline V gene. The variable domain in full, with the rest retrieved from reference TRBV7-2 and TRBJ1-6, is GAGVSQSPSNKVTEKGKDVELRCDPISGHTALYWYRQSLGQGLEFLIYFQGNSAPDKSGLPSDRFSAERTGGSVSTLTIQRTQQEDSAVYLCASCRVGGYNSPLHFGNGTRLTVT.

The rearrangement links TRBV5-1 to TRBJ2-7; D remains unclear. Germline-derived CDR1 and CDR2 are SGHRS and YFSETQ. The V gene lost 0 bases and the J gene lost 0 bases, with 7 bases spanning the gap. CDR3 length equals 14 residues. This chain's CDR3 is CASSLAHNSYEQYF. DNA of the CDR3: TGCGCCAGCAGCTTGGCGCACAACTCCTACGAGCAGTACTTC.

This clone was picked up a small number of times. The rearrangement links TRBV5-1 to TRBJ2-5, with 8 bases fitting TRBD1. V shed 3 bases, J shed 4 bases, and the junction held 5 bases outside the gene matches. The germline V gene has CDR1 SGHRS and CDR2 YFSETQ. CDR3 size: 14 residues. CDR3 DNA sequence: TGCGCCAGCAGCTGGACAGGGTCTGGAGAGACCCAGTACTTC. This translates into CASSWTGSGETQYF.

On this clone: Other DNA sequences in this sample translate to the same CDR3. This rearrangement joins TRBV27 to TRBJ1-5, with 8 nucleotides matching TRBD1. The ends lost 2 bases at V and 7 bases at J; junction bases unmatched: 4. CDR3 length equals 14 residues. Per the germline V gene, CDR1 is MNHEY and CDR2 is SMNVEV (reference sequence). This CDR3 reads CASSLQGARQPQHF. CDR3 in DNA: TGTGCCAGCAGTTTACAGGGGGCCAGGCAGCCCCAGCATTTT.

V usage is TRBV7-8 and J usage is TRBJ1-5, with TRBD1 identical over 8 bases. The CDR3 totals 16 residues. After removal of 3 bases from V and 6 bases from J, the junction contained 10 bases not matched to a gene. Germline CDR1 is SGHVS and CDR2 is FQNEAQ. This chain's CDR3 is CASSLADRVIGQPQHF. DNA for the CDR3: TGTGCCAGCAGCTTGGCGGACAGGGTTATCGGTCAGCCCCAGCATTTT.

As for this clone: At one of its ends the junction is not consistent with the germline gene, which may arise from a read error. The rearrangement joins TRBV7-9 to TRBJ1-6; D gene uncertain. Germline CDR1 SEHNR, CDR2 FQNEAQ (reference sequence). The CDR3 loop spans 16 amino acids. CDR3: CSSSLAMSSYNSPLHF. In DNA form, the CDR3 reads TGTTCCAGCAGCTTAGCTATGAGCTCCTATAATTCACCCCTCCACTTT.

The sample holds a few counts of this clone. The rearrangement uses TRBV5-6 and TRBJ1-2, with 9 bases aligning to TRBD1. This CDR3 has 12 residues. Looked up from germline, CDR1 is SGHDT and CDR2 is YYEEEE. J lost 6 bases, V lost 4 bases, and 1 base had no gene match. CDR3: CASSGDRDGYTF. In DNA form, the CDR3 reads TGTGCCAGCAGCGGGGACAGGGATGGCTACACCTTC.

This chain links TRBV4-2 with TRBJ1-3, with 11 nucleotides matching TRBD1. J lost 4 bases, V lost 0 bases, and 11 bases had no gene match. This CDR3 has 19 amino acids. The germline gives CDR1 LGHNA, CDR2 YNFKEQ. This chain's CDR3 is CASSQDWRGQGAPGNTIYF. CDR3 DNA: TGTGCCAGCAGCCAAGATTGGAGAGGACAGGGGGCGCCAGGAAACACCATATATTTT.

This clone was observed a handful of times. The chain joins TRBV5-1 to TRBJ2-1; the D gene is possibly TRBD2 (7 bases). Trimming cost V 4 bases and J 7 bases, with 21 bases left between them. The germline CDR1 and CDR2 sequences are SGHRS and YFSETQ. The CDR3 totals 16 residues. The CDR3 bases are TGCGCCAGCAGCGCAGAACCTCGGGGGGCCAATAATGAGCAGTTCTTC. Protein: CASSAEPRGANNEQFF.

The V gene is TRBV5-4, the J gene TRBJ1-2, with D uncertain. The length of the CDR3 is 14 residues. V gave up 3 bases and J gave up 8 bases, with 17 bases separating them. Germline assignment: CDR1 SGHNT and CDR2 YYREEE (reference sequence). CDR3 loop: CASSSAVAKEGYTF. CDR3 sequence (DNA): TGTGCCAGCAGCTCGGCGGTTGCTAAGGAGGGCTACACCTTC.

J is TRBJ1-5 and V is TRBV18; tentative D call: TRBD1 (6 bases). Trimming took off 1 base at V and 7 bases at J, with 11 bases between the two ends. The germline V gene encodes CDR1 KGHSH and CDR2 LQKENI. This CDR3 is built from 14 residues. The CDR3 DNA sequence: TGTGCCAGCTCACCACTCGATAGGGGGCAGCCCCAGCATTTT. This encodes CASSPLDRGQPQHF.

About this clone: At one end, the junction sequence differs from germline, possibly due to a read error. The CDR3 sequence is CASSFQGTRFQDF. CDR3 DNA: TGTGCCAGCAGTTTCCAGGGTACCAGATTTCAGGACTTC. The chain couples TRBV28 to TRBJ2-7; D is perhaps TRBD1 (5 bases). CDR3 length: 13 residues. Germline-derived CDR1 and CDR2 are MDHEN and SYDVKM.

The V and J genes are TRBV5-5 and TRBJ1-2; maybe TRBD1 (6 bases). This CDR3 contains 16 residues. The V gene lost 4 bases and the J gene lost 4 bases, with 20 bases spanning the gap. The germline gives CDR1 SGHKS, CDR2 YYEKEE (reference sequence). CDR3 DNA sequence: TGTGCCAGCAGCAATCCCTACGGACAGCTTGGCTATGGCTACACCTTC. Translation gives CASSNPYGQLGYGYTF.

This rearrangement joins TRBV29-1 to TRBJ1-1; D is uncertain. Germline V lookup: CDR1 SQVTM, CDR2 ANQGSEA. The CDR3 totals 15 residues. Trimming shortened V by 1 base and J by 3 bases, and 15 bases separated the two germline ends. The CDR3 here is CSVEGRLRRDTEAFF. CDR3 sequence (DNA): TGCAGCGTTGAAGGGCGCCTAAGGAGGGACACTGAAGCTTTCTTT.

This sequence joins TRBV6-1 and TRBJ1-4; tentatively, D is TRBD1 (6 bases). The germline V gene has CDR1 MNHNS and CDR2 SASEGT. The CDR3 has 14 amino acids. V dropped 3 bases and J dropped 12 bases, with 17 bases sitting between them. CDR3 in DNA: TGTGCCAGCAGTGACCGGACAGTCAAATTAGAACTGTTTTTT. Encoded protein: CASSDRTVKLELFF.

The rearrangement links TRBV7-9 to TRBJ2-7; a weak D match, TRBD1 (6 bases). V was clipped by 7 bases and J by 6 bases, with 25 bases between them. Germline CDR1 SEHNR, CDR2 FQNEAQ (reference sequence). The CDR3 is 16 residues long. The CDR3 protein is CASIKVGAGYSSEQYF. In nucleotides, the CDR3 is TGTGCCAGCATCAAGGTGGGGGCAGGGTATTCGAGCGAGCAGTACTTC.

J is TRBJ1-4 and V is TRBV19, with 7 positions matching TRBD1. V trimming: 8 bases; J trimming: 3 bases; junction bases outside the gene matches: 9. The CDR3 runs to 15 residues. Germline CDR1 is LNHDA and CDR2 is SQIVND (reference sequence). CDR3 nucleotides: TGTGCCAGTCGGAACAGGGGCGAGCCTAATGAAAAACTGTTTTTT. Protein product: CASRNRGEPNEKLFF. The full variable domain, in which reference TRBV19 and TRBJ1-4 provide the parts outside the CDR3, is DGGITQSPKYLFRKEGQNVTLSCEQNLNHDAMYWYRQDPGQGLRLIYYSQIVNDFQKGDIAEGYSVSREKKESFPLTVTSAQKNPTAFYLCASRNRGEPNEKLFFGSGTQLSVL.

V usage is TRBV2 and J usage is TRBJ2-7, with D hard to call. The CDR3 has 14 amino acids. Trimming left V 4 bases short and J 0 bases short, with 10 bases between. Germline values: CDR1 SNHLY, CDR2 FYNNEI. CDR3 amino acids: CASSGAGPSYEQYF. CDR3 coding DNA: TGTGCCAGCAGTGGGGCAGGTCCCTCCTACGAGCAGTACTTC.

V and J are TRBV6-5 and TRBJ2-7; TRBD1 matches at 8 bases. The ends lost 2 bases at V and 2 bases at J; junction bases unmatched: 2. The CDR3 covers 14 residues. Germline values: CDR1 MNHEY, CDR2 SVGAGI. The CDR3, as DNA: TGTGCCAGCAGTTACGAGACAGGGGCCTACGAGCAGTACTTC. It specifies CASSYETGAYEQYF.

The CDR3 loop is CASSLGRSNQPQHF. The CDR3 coding sequence is TGTGCCAGCAGCTTAGGTCGGAGCAATCAGCCCCAGCATTTT. V and J are TRBV11-2 and TRBJ1-5; D is undetermined. V was pared by 1 base and J by 1 base, with 5 bases between. The germline V gene has CDR1 SGHAT and CDR2 FQNNGV. This CDR3 contains 14 residues.

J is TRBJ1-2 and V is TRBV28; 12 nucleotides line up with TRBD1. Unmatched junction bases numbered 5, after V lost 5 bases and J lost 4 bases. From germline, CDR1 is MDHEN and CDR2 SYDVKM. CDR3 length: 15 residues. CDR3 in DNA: TGTGCCAGCAGTCCCGGGACAGGGGGCCGCTATGGCTACACCTTC. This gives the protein CASSPGTGGRYGYTF.

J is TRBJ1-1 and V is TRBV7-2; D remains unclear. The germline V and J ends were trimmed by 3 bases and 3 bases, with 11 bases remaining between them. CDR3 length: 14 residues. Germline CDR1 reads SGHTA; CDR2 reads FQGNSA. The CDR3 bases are TGTGCCAGCAGCTTTACGGCCCGGGACACTGAAGCTTTCTTT. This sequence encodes CASSFTARDTEAFF. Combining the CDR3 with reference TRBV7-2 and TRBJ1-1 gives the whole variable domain GAGVSQSPSNKVTEKGKDVELRCDPISGHTALYWYRQSLGQGLEFLIYFQGNSAPDKSGLPSDRFSAERTGGSVSTLTIQRTQQEDSAVYLCASSFTARDTEAFFGQGTRLTVV.